This is a list of T cell receptor beta chains from one sample in a study of Ad26.COV2.S vaccination and SARS-CoV-2 variants. Using immunoSEQ multiplex PCR, the repertoire was profiled, and TCRdb retains in-frame clones only, with some absent. The table records some 340,000 clones, around four fifths of them present only once. The source material was peripheral blood, sampled in a trial of Ad26.COV2.S vaccine versus placebo. The receptor set was obtained from a person between 18 and 59 years old who received the Ad26.COV2.S COVID-19 vaccine or a placebo. The CDR3 runs from the conserved cysteine through the conserved F or W. A D gene is named only where the DNA matches it firmly. The size of a clone is reported for some rows only, either as once, few or many, or as a class for expanded clones.

clone size | J gene | V gene | D gene | CDR3 protein | CDR3 DNA
- | TRBJ2-2 | TRBV7-2 | - | CASSLVGELFF | TGTGCCAGCAGCCTGGTTGGGGAGCTGTTTTTT
many | TRBJ2-5 | TRBV7-9 | TRBD2 | CASSLAGGIETQYF | TGTGCCAGCAGCTTAGCGGGGGGGATAGAGACCCAGTACTTC
- | TRBJ1-1 | TRBV5-1 | - | CASSLGTGAEAFF | TGCGCCAGCAGCTTGGGTACGGGAGCTGAAGCTTTCTTT
- | TRBJ2-5 | TRBV10-3 | - | CAIMAPGTETQYF | TGTGCCATCATGGCACCCGGGACGGAGACCCAGTACTTC
- | TRBJ2-3 | TRBV15 | TRBD1 | CATSRTGINTDTQYF | TGTGCCACCAGCAGGACAGGGATAAACACAGATACGCAGTATTTT
once | TRBJ2-7 | TRBV15 | - | CATSTARGNEQYF | TGTGCCACCAGCACTGCCAGAGGGAACGAGCAGTACTTC
- | TRBJ2-5 | TRBV29-1 | TRBD2 | CSVAKTSGGPGETQYF | TGCAGCGTCGCAAAGACTAGCGGGGGGCCAGGAGAGACCCAGTACTTC
few | TRBJ2-2 | TRBV7-9 | - | CASSLRALTGELFF | TGTGCCAGCAGCTTAAGGGCACTTACCGGGGAGCTGTTTTTT
- | TRBJ2-1 | TRBV30 | - | CAWSLTDNEQFF | TGTGCCTGGAGTTTGACCGACAATGAGCAGTTCTTC
- | TRBJ2-1 | TRBV11-3 | TRBD2 | CASSSFSGGDNEQFF | TGTGCCAGCAGCAGTTTCAGCGGGGGGGACAATGAGCAGTTCTTC
- | TRBJ2-1 | TRBV12-5 | TRBD1 | CASGPGQGRDEQFF | TGTGCTAGTGGTCCTGGACAGGGGAGGGATGAGCAGTTCTTC
- | TRBJ2-1 | TRBV28 | TRBD1 | CASSFQGQADEQFF | TGTGCCAGCAGTTTCCAGGGACAGGCAGATGAGCAGTTCTTC
- | TRBJ2-2 | TRBV24-1 | - | CATSDLWGTGELFF | TGTGCCACCAGTGATTTGTGGGGAACCGGGGAGCTGTTTTTT
- | TRBJ1-3 | TRBV3-1/TRBV3-2 | TRBD1 | CASSQDRGNGNTIYF | TGTGCCAGCAGCCAGGACAGGGGCAATGGAAACACCATATATTTT
- | TRBJ2-1 | TRBV6-1 | TRBD2 | CASSERIGGGKRFDNEQFF | TGTGCCAGCAGTGAACGCATTGGCGGGGGAAAAAGGTTCGACAATGAGCAGTTCTTC
many | TRBJ1-1 | TRBV2 | - | CASSDSTDGASPKHTEAFF | TGTGCCAGCAGTGATAGTACCGATGGCGCGAGCCCTAAACACACTGAAGCTTTCTTT
- | TRBJ2-5 | TRBV30 | - | CAWNVGTGETQYF | TGTGCCTGGAACGTGGGGACGGGGGAGACCCAGTACTTC
- | TRBJ1-2 | TRBV28 | - | CASSPPGGSDYGYTF | TGTGCCAGCAGCCCCCCCGGTGGATCTGACTATGGCTACACCTTC
- | TRBJ2-7 | TRBV2 | - | CASRGISYEQYF | TGTGCCAGCAGGGGGATTTCCTACGAGCAGTACTTC
- | TRBJ2-3 | TRBV19 | TRBD1 | CASSMDRGGRTQYF | TGTGCCAGTAGTATGGACAGGGGAGGTCGTACGCAGTATTTT
once | TRBJ2-7 | TRBV4-2 | - | CASSPDGGGGYEQYF | TGTGCCAGTAGCCCCGATGGGGGCGGGGGTTACGAGCAGTACTTC
- | TRBJ2-2 | TRBV9 | TRBD2 | CASSAPPAAGGPEELFF | TGTGCCAGCAGCGCGCCCCCCGCAGCGGGGGGCCCCGAGGAGCTGTTTTTT